These 8 T cell receptor beta chains came from one sample sequenced in a study of T cells in Graves' hyperthyroidism and ophthalmopathy. RNA transcripts yielded amplified TCR beta CDR3 regions. Using the HTBI primer set, a first-round RT-PCR was run on the TCR CDR3. A single record per CDR3 protein comes from TCRdb applying MiXCR to the multiplex PCR reads. The sample yields nearly 600,000 distinct CDR3 sequences, 14% seen once. Material for sequencing was blood. These receptor sequences come from a woman between 18 and 30 years old with Graves' ophthalmopathy.

The chain links TRBV6-1 to TRBJ2-1; D is possibly TRBD2 (5 bases). V lost 3 bases and J 8 bases, leaving 20 bases between the germline ends. CDR1 is MNHNS and CDR2 is SASEGT in the germline V gene. The CDR3 consists of 16 residues. CDR3 residues: CASSDERVVIPDEQFF. CDR3 nucleotide sequence: TGTGCCAGCAGTGATGAGAGGGTCGTTATTCCGGATGAGCAGTTCTTC.

V gene TRBV4-1 combines with J gene TRBJ2-1; D remains ambiguous. Germline CDR1 MGHRA, CDR2 YSYEKL. The ends were cut back, 2 bases at V and 4 bases at J, with 18 bases in the middle. CDR3 length: 17 amino acids. The CDR3 sequence is CASSQSDGRPRYNEQFF. For the CDR3, the DNA is TGCGCCAGCAGCCAATCGGACGGCCGACCAAGGTACAATGAGCAGTTCTTC.

This clonotype was counted a few times. The chain has TRBV6-1 and TRBJ2-2; D uncertain. Trimming removed 2 bases from V and 1 base from J, with 14 bases in between. In germline, CDR1 is MNHNS, CDR2 SASEGT. This CDR3 comprises 17 residues. This CDR3 is CASSEISLRQNTGELFF. CDR3 nucleotides: TGTGCCAGCAGTGAAATTTCCCTTCGACAGAACACCGGGGAGCTGTTTTTT.

At least ten counts were recorded for this clonotype. The chain combines TRBV5-4 with TRBJ2-2, with D perhaps TRBD1 (6 bases). Germline lookup yields CDR1 SGHNT and CDR2 YYREEE (reference sequence). The CDR3 loop spans 14 amino acids. The V and J ends lost 6 bases and 6 bases respectively, with 15 bases between them. CDR3 bases: TGTGCCAGCATCCAACAGGGTGGCGCCGGGGAGCTGTTTTTT. Protein sequence: CASIQQGGAGELFF.

This clonotype was seen at least ten times. The gene calls are TRBV7-8 and TRBJ1-5; D ambiguous. The CDR3 runs to 15 residues. Between the trimmed V and J ends, which lost 5 bases and 0 bases, there was a span of 11 bases. The germline V gene encodes CDR1 SGHVS and CDR2 FQNEAQ. CDR3: CASSLRPYSNQPQHF. The DNA for the CDR3 is TGTGCCAGCAGCCTTAGACCGTATAGCAATCAGCCCCAGCATTTT.

This clonotype was seen many times. The V call is TRBV11-2, the J call TRBJ2-7, with D hard to call. The germline gives CDR1 SGHAT, CDR2 FQNNGV. The CDR3 runs 12 residues. Trimming removed 6 bases from V and 3 bases from J, with 9 bases in between. CDR3 in DNA: TGTGCCAGCAGGGGGATGAGCTACGAGCAGTACTTC. Its protein is CASRGMSYEQYF.

This clonotype was seen many times. The chain recombines TRBV28 with TRBJ2-5; 7 nucleotides match TRBD2. This CDR3 is 16 amino acids long. V was clipped by 5 bases and J by 5 bases; unmatched bases: 14. Germline loops: CDR1 MDHEN, CDR2 SYDVKM. The chain's CDR3 is CASSPYRGVGDETQYF. CDR3 nucleotide sequence: TGTGCCAGCAGTCCCTACCGGGGGGTGGGGGATGAGACCCAGTACTTC. The whole variable domain, remainder taken from reference TRBV28 and TRBJ2-5, is DVKVTQSSRYLVKRTGEKVFLECVQDMDHENMFWYRQDPGLGLRLIYFSYDVKMKEKGDIPEGYSVSREKKERFSLILESASTNQTSMYLCASSPYRGVGDETQYFGPGTRLLVL.

This clonotype appeared many times. J is TRBJ2-3 and V is TRBV2, with 7 bases matching TRBD1. Germline CDR1 is SNHLY and CDR2 is FYNNEI. V was pared by 7 bases and J by 0 bases, with 7 bases of the junction left unmatched. The CDR3 has 15 residues. In nucleotides, the CDR3 is TGTGCCAGCAAGACCGGGACAGAAAGCACAGATACGCAGTATTTT. The encoded protein is CASKTGTESTDTQYF.